A selection of T cell receptor beta chains follows, all from one sample in a study of T cells in localized non-small cell lung cancer. The data were produced by immunoSEQ multiplex PCR, yet TCRdb's version contains in-frame clones alone and is incomplete. The table includes tens of thousands of clones, approximately 90% detected once. This specimen was peripheral blood, taken before any cancer treatment. The origin of the receptors is a woman aged 40 to 75 with stage I squamous cell lung carcinoma. The CDR3 runs from the conserved cysteine through the conserved F or W.

v_gene	j_gene	CDR3aa
TRBV6-1	TRBJ1-5	CASSVQGADQPQHF
TRBV25-1	TRBJ1-1	CASRGTAWGALTEAFF
TRBV9	TRBJ1-2	CASSPDRNNYGYTF
TRBV4-2	TRBJ1-2	CASSQRPTGGHGYTF
TRBV19	TRBJ1-1	CASKPHRQVTNTEAFF
TRBV9	TRBJ1-1	CASSVRTGQTEAFF
TRBV5-1	TRBJ2-7	CASSLEGTGVHEQYF
TRBV5-4	TRBJ1-1	CASSYDRGVEAFF
TRBV7-9	TRBJ1-3	CASSQGQGEGNTIYF
TRBV29-1	TRBJ2-7	CSAGPGTGEQYF
TRBV11-2	TRBJ1-2	CASSLASRGRGYTF
TRBV30	TRBJ1-2	CAWSYLDRPRDGYTF
TRBV7-7	TRBJ2-2	CASSFETGSTGELFF
TRBV6-1	TRBJ2-7	CASTPAHYEQYF
TRBV6-5	TRBJ1-5	CASSPDWGGDQPQHF
TRBV6-5	TRBJ1-1	CASSPRDRGNTEAFF
TRBV6-1	TRBJ1-5	CASRPGQGIGEPQHF
TRBV6-1	TRBJ1-5	CASSEGNQPQHF
TRBV9	TRBJ2-1	CASSAPRAGGINNEQFF
TRBV5-1	TRBJ2-5	CASSLGGGETQYF
TRBV19	TRBJ1-4	CASSIAGLRDEKLFF
TRBV12-5	TRBJ1-2	CASGLATGQGDGYTF
TRBV5-1	TRBJ2-5	CASSRRGAEETQYF
TRBV19	TRBJ1-6	CASSPGTGNSPLHF
TRBV19	TRBJ2-3	CASSIQGYMTDTQYF
TRBV7-9	TRBJ2-3	CASSLVKRGSSGDTQYF
TRBV6-5	TRBJ1-4	CASSRSRSEKLFF
TRBV2	TRBJ2-5	CATGGGPMETQYF
TRBV19	TRBJ2-5	CASSYGLGRGQETQYF
TRBV30	TRBJ2-7	CASKRERGSSYEQYF
TRBV10-3	TRBJ2-1	CAITAARSSSYNEQFF
TRBV7-9	TRBJ1-3	CASRSSGNFGNTIYF
TRBV15	TRBJ2-2	CATSTGTAVTGELFF
TRBV10-3	TRBJ1-5	CASSLTGAGNQPQHF
TRBV9	TRBJ1-3	CASSVDDANTIYF
TRBV19	TRBJ1-6	CASSADRGKGSPLHF
TRBV11-3	TRBJ2-3	CASSPGQGPPRQYF
TRBV10-1	TRBJ2-7	CASSERLGGEQYF
TRBV5-1	TRBJ2-5	CASSLNPRGGEETQYF
TRBV5-6	TRBJ1-1	CASSRRDFTEAFF
TRBV7-2	TRBJ2-5	CASSLSGTRGQETQYF
TRBV9	TRBJ1-1	CASSPNPDGLEAFF
TRBV30	TRBJ1-1	CAWAGPGHPNTEAFF
TRBV2	TRBJ1-2	CASSQDKHYGYTF